This TCR beta chain was obtained from a study of cytomegalovirus exposure and HLA in healthy donors. Unmatched junction bases numbered 12, after V lost 3 bases and J lost 4 bases. CDR3 length: 18 amino acids. Germline values: CDR1 MGHRA, CDR2 YSYEKL. Comment on this clone: The antigen is undetermined.

Overall study results and limits: Overall, approximately 150 TCR beta chains were annotated as cytomegalovirus-associated. It was confirmed in vitro that three of the CMV-associated chains were specific for CMV antigens. Reported performance of the classifier showed diagnosis of cytomegalovirus status with high specificity and sensitivity. Associated with HLA alleles at 0.05 false discovery rate in a later analysis were 16,951 TCR beta sequences.

It was with 60 Vbeta and 13 Jbeta primers that the PCR ran. TCRdb's copy holds only in-frame clones and misses some; the assay was immunoSEQ multiplex PCR. The data contain roughly 220,000 clones, roughly 84% of them singletons. The V call is TRBV4-1, the J call TRBJ2-5; 12 bases line up with TRBD2. Sequencing was carried out using PBMCs. This receptor was identified in a man aged 45-65 years in good health and CMV-seronegative. CDR3 in amino acids: CASSHGARTSGISETQYF. Here the CDR3 DNA reads TGCGCCAGCAGCCACGGGGCCAGGACTAGCGGGATATCAGAGACCCAGTACTTC.